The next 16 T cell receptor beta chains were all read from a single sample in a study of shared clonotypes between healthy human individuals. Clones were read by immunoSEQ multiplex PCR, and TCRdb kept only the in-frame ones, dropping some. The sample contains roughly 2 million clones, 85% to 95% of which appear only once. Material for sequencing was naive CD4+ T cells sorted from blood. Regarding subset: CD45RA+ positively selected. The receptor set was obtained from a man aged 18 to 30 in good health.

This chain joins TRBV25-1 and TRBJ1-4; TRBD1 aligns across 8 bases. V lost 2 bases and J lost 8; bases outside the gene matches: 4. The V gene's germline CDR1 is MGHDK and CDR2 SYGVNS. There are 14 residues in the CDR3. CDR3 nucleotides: TGTGCCAGCAGTGAACCAGGGGGCTGGGAAAAACTGTTTTTT. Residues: CASSEPGGWEKLFF.

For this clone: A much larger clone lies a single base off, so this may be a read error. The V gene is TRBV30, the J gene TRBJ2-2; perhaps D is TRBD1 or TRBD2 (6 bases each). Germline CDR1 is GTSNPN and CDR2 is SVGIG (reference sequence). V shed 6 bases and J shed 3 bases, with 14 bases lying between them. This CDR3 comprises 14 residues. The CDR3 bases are TGTGCCTGCAGGGGACTTCCGGACACCGGGGAGCTGTTTTTT. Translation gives CACRGLPDTGELFF.

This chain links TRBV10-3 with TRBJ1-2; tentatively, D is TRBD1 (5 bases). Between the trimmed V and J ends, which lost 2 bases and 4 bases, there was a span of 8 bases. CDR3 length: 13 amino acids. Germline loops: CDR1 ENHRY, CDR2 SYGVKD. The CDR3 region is CAISEGGVYGYTF. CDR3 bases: TGTGCCATCAGTGAGGGGGGAGTCTATGGCTACACCTTC.

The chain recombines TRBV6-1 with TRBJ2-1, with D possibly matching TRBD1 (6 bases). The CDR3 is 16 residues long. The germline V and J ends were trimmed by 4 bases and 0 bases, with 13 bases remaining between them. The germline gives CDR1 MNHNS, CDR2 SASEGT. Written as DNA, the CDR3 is TGTGCCAGCAGTGTGGGTCAGGGGTACTCCTACAATGAGCAGTTCTTC. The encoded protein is CASSVGQGYSYNEQFF.

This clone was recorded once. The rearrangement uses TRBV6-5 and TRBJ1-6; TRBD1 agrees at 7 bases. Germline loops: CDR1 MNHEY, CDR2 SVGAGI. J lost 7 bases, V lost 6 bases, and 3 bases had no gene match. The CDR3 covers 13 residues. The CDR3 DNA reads TGTGCCAGCAGGAGGGACAGCAATTCACCCCTCCACTTT. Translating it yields CASRRDSNSPLHF.

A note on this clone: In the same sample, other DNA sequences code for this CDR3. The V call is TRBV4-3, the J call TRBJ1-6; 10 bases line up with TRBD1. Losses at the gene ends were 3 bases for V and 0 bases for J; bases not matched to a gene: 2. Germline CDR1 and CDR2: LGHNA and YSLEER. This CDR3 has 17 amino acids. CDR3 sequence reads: CASSQDRGSSYNSPLHF. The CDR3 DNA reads TGCGCCAGCAGCCAGGACAGGGGGAGCTCCTATAATTCACCCCTCCACTTT.

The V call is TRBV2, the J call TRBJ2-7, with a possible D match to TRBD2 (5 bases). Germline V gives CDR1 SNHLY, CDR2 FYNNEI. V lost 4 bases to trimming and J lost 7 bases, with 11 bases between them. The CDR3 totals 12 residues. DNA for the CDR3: TGTGCCAGCAGTGTCCGAGGAGGAGAGCAGTACTTC. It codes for CASSVRGGEQYF.

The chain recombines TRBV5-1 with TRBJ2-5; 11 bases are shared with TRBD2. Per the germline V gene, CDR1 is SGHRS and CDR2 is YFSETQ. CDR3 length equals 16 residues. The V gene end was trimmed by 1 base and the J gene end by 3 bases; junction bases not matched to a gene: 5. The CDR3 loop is CASSLSTSGGEETQYF. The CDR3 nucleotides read TGCGCCAGCAGCTTGAGTACTAGCGGGGGCGAAGAGACCCAGTACTTC.

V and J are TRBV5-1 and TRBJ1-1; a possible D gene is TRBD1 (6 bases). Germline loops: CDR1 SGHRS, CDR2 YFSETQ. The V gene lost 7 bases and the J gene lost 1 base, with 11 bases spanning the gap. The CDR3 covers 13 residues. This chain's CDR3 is CASAYRENTEAFF. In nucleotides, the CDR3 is TGCGCCAGCGCTTACAGGGAGAACACTGAAGCTTTCTTT.

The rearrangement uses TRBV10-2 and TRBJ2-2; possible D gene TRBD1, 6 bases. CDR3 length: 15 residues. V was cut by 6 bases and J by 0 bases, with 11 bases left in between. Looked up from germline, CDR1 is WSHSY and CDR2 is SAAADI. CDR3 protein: CASRDSRANTGELFF. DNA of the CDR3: TGCGCCAGCAGGGACAGTCGCGCGAACACCGGGGAGCTGTTTTTT.

The CDR3 protein is CTSSQPGPMNTEAFF. CDR3 coding DNA: TGCACCAGCAGCCAACCGGGACCTATGAACACTGAAGCTTTCTTT. The chain couples TRBV1 to TRBJ1-1. TRBV1 is a pseudogene locus. This CDR3 has 15 amino acids.

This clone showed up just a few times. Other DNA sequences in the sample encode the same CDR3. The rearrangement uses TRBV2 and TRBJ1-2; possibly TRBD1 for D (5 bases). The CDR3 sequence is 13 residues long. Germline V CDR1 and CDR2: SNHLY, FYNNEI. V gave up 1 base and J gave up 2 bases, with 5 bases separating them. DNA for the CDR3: TGTGCCAGCAGTGAAGAGGGGAACTATGGCTACACCTTC. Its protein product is CASSEEGNYGYTF.

CDR3 nucleotide sequence: TGTGCCAGCAGCTTCGAGGGGGCTCACGAAAAACTGTTTTTT. This gives the protein CASSFEGAHEKLFF. The chain combines TRBV7-3 with TRBJ1-4, with 7 bases matching TRBD1. Germline V gene data show CDR1 as SGHTA and CDR2 as FQGTGA. The J segment lost 8 bases and the V segment lost 3 bases, leaving 6 bases of the junction unmatched. The CDR3 runs to 14 residues.

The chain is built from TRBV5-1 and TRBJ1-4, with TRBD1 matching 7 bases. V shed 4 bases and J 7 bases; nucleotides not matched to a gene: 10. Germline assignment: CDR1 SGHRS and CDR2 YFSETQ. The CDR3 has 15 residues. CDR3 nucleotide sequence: TGCGCCAGCAGCGAGGGGGCAGGGTCCGGTGAAAAACTGTTTTTT. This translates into CASSEGAGSGEKLFF. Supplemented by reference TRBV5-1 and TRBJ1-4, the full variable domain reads KAGVTQTPRYLIKTRGQQVTLSCSPISGHRSVSWYQQTPGQGLQFLFEYFSETQRNKGNFPGRFSGRQFSNSRSEMNVSTLELGDSALYLCASSEGAGSGEKLFFGSGTQLSVL.

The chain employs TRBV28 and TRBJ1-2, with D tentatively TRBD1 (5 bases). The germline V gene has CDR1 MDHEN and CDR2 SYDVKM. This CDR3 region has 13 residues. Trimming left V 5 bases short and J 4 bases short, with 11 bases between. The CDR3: CASSERDSYGYTF. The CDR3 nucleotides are TGTGCCAGCAGTGAACGAGACAGCTATGGCTACACCTTC.

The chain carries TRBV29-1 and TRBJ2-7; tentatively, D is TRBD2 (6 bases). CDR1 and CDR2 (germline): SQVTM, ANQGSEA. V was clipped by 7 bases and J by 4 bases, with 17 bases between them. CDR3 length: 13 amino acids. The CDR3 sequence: CSAVGPGVYEQYF. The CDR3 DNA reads TGCAGCGCTGTCGGCCCGGGAGTGTACGAGCAGTACTTC.